These 25 T cell receptor beta chains came from one sample sequenced in a study of blood T cell repertoires in COVID-19. Method: immunoSEQ multiplex PCR; TCRdb's copy keeps in-frame clones and lacks some. This table has 320,000 or so clones, around 90% appearing once. Input material: PBMCs or T cells enriched from blood (not recorded which). Every receptor here comes from a young man who had recovered from COVID-19.

The chain has TRBV5-1 and TRBJ2-7, with a weak D call TRBD1 (6 bases). The CDR3 contains 16 residues. CDR1 is SGHRS, CDR2 YFSETQ, per germline. Trimming pared 5 bases from V and 3 bases from J, leaving 21 bases between. The CDR3 spells CASSSTTGTLSYEQYF. CDR3 sequence (DNA): TGCGCCAGCAGTTCTACCACAGGGACCCTGAGCTACGAGCAGTACTTC.

V gene TRBV15 combines with J gene TRBJ2-7; D remains ambiguous. Germline CDR1 and CDR2: LNHNV and YYDKDF (reference sequence). The V end was cut by 3 bases, the J end by 2 bases, with 5 bases between. This CDR3 is built from 12 residues. CDR3 loop: CATSSFTYEQYF. The CDR3 DNA reads TGTGCCACCAGCAGCTTTACCTACGAGCAGTACTTC.

The chain has TRBV7-9 and TRBJ2-1, with TRBD2 matching over 13 bases. The CDR3 runs to 17 residues. Germline lookup yields CDR1 SEHNR and CDR2 FQNEAQ (reference sequence). Trimming took 3 bases from V and 6 from J; bases not matched to a gene: 8. The CDR3 DNA follows: TGTGCCAGCAGCTTCACTAGCGGGGGGGGAGTGGGCAATGAGCAGTTCTTC. Its protein is CASSFTSGGGVGNEQFF.

This clone has a handful of counts. The V call is TRBV9, the J call TRBJ2-7, with 10 positions matching TRBD2. The CDR3 extends over 15 amino acids. The J segment lost 4 bases and the V segment lost 3 bases, leaving 7 bases of the junction unmatched. Looked up from germline, CDR1 is SGDLS and CDR2 is YYNGEE. The CDR3 DNA is TGTGCCAGCAGCGCACAACTAGCGGGGTCGTACGAGCAGTACTTC. Translated: CASSAQLAGSYEQYF.

This clone turned up a few times. The chain links TRBV5-4 to TRBJ2-7; the match to TRBD1 covers 9 bases. V lost 4 bases and J lost 0; bases outside the gene matches: 2. From germline, CDR1 is SGHNT and CDR2 YYREEE (reference sequence). The CDR3 length is 14 residues. This chain's CDR3 is CASSMDRGSYEQYF. The CDR3 DNA sequence: TGTGCCAGCAGCATGGACAGGGGCTCCTACGAGCAGTACTTC.

The chain couples TRBV7-8 to TRBJ1-4; TRBD1 is a possible D gene (6 bases). V gave up 4 bases and J gave up 3 bases, with 12 bases separating them. The germline V gene encodes CDR1 SGHVS and CDR2 FQNEAQ. This CDR3 contains 15 residues. The CDR3: CASSSWTAPNEKLFF. Written as DNA, the CDR3 is TGTGCCAGCAGCTCCTGGACAGCTCCTAATGAAAAACTGTTTTTT.

CDR3 in amino acids: CARTEEGETQYF. DNA of the CDR3: TGTGCCAGGACGGAGGAGGGAGAGACCCAGTACTTC. The chain has TRBV27 and TRBJ2-5, with a weak D call TRBD2 (6 bases). The germline gives CDR1 MNHEY, CDR2 SMNVEV (reference sequence). V gave up 9 bases and J gave up 4 bases, with 12 bases separating them. There are 12 residues in the CDR3.

The chain uses TRBV29-1 and TRBJ2-4, with D perhaps TRBD1 (6 bases). CDR1 is SQVTM and CDR2 is ANQGSEA in the germline V gene. Trimming took off 4 bases at V and 2 bases at J, with 12 bases between the two ends. The CDR3 runs 14 residues. The CDR3: CSVGQGHSKNIQYF. CDR3 DNA: TGCAGCGTTGGTCAGGGGCATTCCAAAAACATTCAGTACTTC.

This chain connects TRBV5-5 to TRBJ2-2, with 8 bases aligning to TRBD1. Germline V gene data show CDR1 as SGHKS and CDR2 as YYEKEE (reference sequence). The J segment lost 5 bases and the V segment lost 1 base, leaving 7 bases of the junction unmatched. The length of the CDR3 is 16 residues. The CDR3 protein is CASSLISTGETGELFF. For the CDR3, the DNA is TGTGCCAGCAGCTTGATTTCGACAGGGGAGACCGGGGAGCTGTTTTTT.

This clone was seen only once. The gene calls are TRBV19 and TRBJ1-2, with 7 bases matching TRBD1. The junction had 11 bases not matched to a gene; V was cut back by 3 bases and J by 4 bases. The CDR3 sequence is 16 residues long. Germline CDR1 and CDR2: LNHDA and SQIVND (reference sequence). The CDR3 loop reads CASSILSGQSLYGYTF. The CDR3 nucleotides are TGTGCCAGTAGTATCCTCTCGGGACAGTCTCTCTATGGCTACACCTTC.

The chain is built from TRBV5-1 and TRBJ2-7; 7 nucleotides match TRBD1. The CDR3 length is 14 residues. The V gene's germline CDR1 is SGHRS and CDR2 YFSETQ. Trimming removed 4 bases from V and 3 bases from J; junction bases left unmatched: 7. The CDR3 DNA sequence: TGCGCCAGCAGCCCCGGGACAGACGGCTACGAGCAGTACTTC. Amino acid sequence: CASSPGTDGYEQYF.

The chain recombines TRBV19 with TRBJ1-2; D is unclear. Germline lookup yields CDR1 LNHDA and CDR2 SQIVND (reference sequence). Trimming left V 5 bases short and J 6 bases short, with 10 bases between. The CDR3 is 12 amino acids. In nucleotides, the CDR3 is TGTGCCAGTAGTTACAATATTGATGGCTACACCTTC. Protein: CASSYNIDGYTF.

This clone was seen once. The rearrangement uses TRBV15 and TRBJ2-1; TRBD2 is a possible D gene (5 bases). Trimming pared 5 bases from V and 5 bases from J, leaving 13 bases between. Germline CDR1 LNHNV, CDR2 YYDKDF (reference sequence). CDR3 length: 14 amino acids. CDR3 DNA: TGTGCCACCAGCTCTGGACTGGGCAACAATGAGCAGTTCTTC. Protein product: CATSSGLGNNEQFF. The full variable domain, completed using reference TRBV15 and TRBJ2-1, is DAMVIQNPRYQVTQFGKPVTLSCSQTLNHNVMYWYQQKSSQAPKLLFHYYDKDFNNEADTPDNFQSRRPNTSFCFLDIRSPGLGDTAMYLCATSSGLGNNEQFFGPGTRLTVL.

V is TRBV24-1 and J is TRBJ2-7; 7 bases match TRBD2. The CDR3 spans 13 residues. V shed 5 bases and J 0 bases; nucleotides not matched to a gene: 0. CDR1 and CDR2 (germline): KGHDR, SFDVKD. The CDR3 loop reads CATSAGGSYEQYF. In DNA form, the CDR3 reads TGTGCCACCAGTGCGGGAGGCTCCTACGAGCAGTACTTC.

This rearrangement joins TRBV2 to TRBJ1-1, with unresolved D. CDR1 and CDR2 from the germline V gene are SNHLY and FYNNEI. The CDR3 totals 10 residues. V lost 6 bases to trimming and J lost 8 bases, with 7 bases between them. CDR3 in amino acids: CASRREEAFF. The CDR3 region has the DNA TGTGCCAGCAGGAGGGAGGAAGCTTTCTTT.

This chain links TRBV30 with TRBJ1-2, with TRBD1 matching over 11 bases. The J segment lost 7 bases and the V segment lost 0 bases, leaving 13 bases of the junction unmatched. Looked up from germline, CDR1 is GTSNPN and CDR2 is SVGIG (reference sequence). The CDR3 spans 17 residues. The CDR3: CAWSVRDRTGGASGYTF. The CDR3 DNA sequence: TGTGCCTGGAGTGTACGAGATAGGACAGGGGGCGCGAGTGGCTACACCTTC. Together with reference TRBV30 and TRBJ1-2, the CDR3 gives the full variable domain: SQTIHQWPATLVQPVGSPLSLECTVEGTSNPNLYWYRQAAGRGLQLLFYSVGIGQISSEVPQNLSASRPQDRQFILSSKKLLLSDSGFYLCAWSVRDRTGGASGYTFGSGTRLTVV.

The chain combines TRBV7-3 with TRBJ2-7, with TRBD1 identical over 11 bases. Losses at the gene ends were 4 bases for V and 3 bases for J; bases not matched to a gene: 23. CDR1 and CDR2 from the germline V gene are SGHTA and FQGTGA. This CDR3 comprises 21 residues. The DNA of the CDR3 is TGTGCCAGCAGCTACCAGGGACAGGGGGGATCGAGGGGATTGCATGGCTACGAGCAGTACTTC. Translating gives CASSYQGQGGSRGLHGYEQYF.

The chain couples TRBV7-9 to TRBJ1-3; D is perhaps TRBD1 (6 bases). Germline CDR1 reads SEHNR; CDR2 reads FQNEAQ (reference sequence). The V end lost 10 bases, the J end lost 7 bases, and 26 bases lay between the germline ends. The length of the CDR3 is 16 residues. The CDR3 region is CAITHLTGIRANTIYF. The CDR3 nucleotides are TGTGCCATCACGCACCTAACAGGGATTCGCGCCAACACCATATATTTT.

The chain employs TRBV9 and TRBJ2-7; D is possibly TRBD2 (5 bases). V shed 2 bases and J shed 0 bases, with 12 bases lying between them. Per the germline V gene, CDR1 is SGDLS and CDR2 is YYNGEE. The CDR3 contains 15 residues. In DNA, the CDR3 is TGTGCCAGCAGCGTCGGACTGTCTAGCTCCTACGAGCAGTACTTC. Protein: CASSVGLSSSYEQYF. The whole variable domain, remainder taken from reference TRBV9 and TRBJ2-7, is DSGVTQTPKHLITATGQRVTLRCSPRSGDLSVYWYQQSLDQGLQFLIQYYNGEERAKGNILERFSAQQFPDLHSELNLSSLELGDSALYFCASSVGLSSSYEQYFGPGTRLTVT.

J is TRBJ2-3 and V is TRBV2; D gene unclear. The CDR3 is 13 residues long. CDR1 and CDR2 from the germline V gene are SNHLY and FYNNEI. V lost 3 bases and J lost 6, with 10 bases in between. The CDR3 reads CASSEGQADTQYF. The CDR3 DNA reads TGTGCCAGCAGTGAGGGTCAAGCGGATACGCAGTATTTT.

V and J are TRBV27 and TRBJ2-1; 9 nucleotides match TRBD1. The CDR3 contains 15 residues. Germline V gene lookup returns CDR1 MNHEY and CDR2 SMNVEV (reference sequence). The J segment lost 6 bases and the V segment lost 1 base, leaving 4 bases of the junction unmatched. The CDR3 coding sequence is TGTGCCAGCAGTTTATTGGGACAGGGTCTCAATGAGCAGTTCTTC. Translation: CASSLLGQGLNEQFF.

V usage is TRBV27 and J usage is TRBJ1-1, with D possibly TRBD1 on 5 matching bases. Trimming took 6 bases from V and 5 from J, leaving 16 bases between them. The CDR3 is 14 amino acids. Germline-derived CDR1 and CDR2 are MNHEY and SMNVEV (reference sequence). The CDR3 DNA is TGTGCCAGCAGCTCTGCGGGACTGCCAACTGAAGCTTTCTTT. Translated: CASSSAGLPTEAFF.

The V call is TRBV5-6, the J call TRBJ1-5; TRBD1 aligns across 7 bases. The CDR3 length is 15 residues. Germline CDR1 is SGHDT and CDR2 is YYEEEE. J was trimmed by 6 bases and V by 3 bases; bases with no gene match: 9. As DNA, the CDR3 is TGTGCCAGCAGCTACCGCAGGGGGTCCATTCAGCCCCAGCATTTT. This codes for CASSYRRGSIQPQHF. The whole variable domain, filled in from reference TRBV5-6 and TRBJ1-5, reads DAGVTQSPTHLIKTRGQQVTLRCSPKSGHDTVSWYQQALGQGPQFIFQYYEEEERQRGNFPDRFSGHQFPNYSSELNVNALLLGDSALYLCASSYRRGSIQPQHFGDGTRLSIL.

The rearrangement joins TRBV5-1 to TRBJ2-1; no firm D call. V lost 0 bases and J 6 bases, leaving 7 bases between the germline ends. The CDR3 contains 13 residues. The germline gives CDR1 SGHRS, CDR2 YFSETQ. Here the CDR3 reads CASSLGRVNEQFF. The CDR3 nucleotides read TGCGCCAGCAGCTTGGGCCGGGTCAATGAGCAGTTCTTC. Complete variable domain (other parts from reference TRBV5-1 and TRBJ2-1): KAGVTQTPRYLIKTRGQQVTLSCSPISGHRSVSWYQQTPGQGLQFLFEYFSETQRNKGNFPGRFSGRQFSNSRSEMNVSTLELGDSALYLCASSLGRVNEQFFGPGTRLTVL.

This chain uses TRBV5-1 with TRBJ2-5, with 8 bases aligning to TRBD1. The V and J ends lost 4 bases and 1 base, in that order; junction bases with no gene match: 6. Germline-derived CDR1 and CDR2 are SGHRS and YFSETQ. This CDR3 has 15 residues. The CDR3 is CASSLRQGLQETQYF. CDR3 bases: TGCGCCAGCAGCCTAAGACAGGGGCTCCAAGAGACCCAGTACTTC.